This T cell receptor (beta chain) is from a study of blood T cell repertoires in COVID-19. Overall study: COVID-19 samples from acute and convalescent phases originated in the United States, Italy and Spain. The cDNA or gDNA used as material had been derived from T cells, B-cell-depleted T cells, or PBMCs.

As handled by the study authors: It was from reference gene primer amplification that nucleated cell counts were estimated. Assay: immunoSEQ multiplex PCR; the TCRdb copy retains only in-frame clones and omits some. V and J calls and clone size are copied from that table; D and trimming were computed from the DNA. The data show hundreds of thousands of clones, around nine tenths seen once. Germline V CDR1 and CDR2: SGHDN, FVKESK. V lost 1 base and J lost 7; bases outside the gene matches: 9. The CDR3 is 18 amino acids. This receptor was taken from a man in his forties with acute or convalescent COVID-19. Sequences were obtained from peripheral blood. The V gene is TRBV14, the J gene TRBJ2-3; 15 positions match TRBD2. The CDR3 nucleotides read TGTGCCAGCAGCCAAGTTTGGACTAGCGGGAGGGACACCAATACGCAGTATTTT. This codes for CASSQVWTSGRDTNTQYF.